This T cell receptor beta chain was sequenced for a study of response to subunit inactivated influenza vaccine. This clonotype was observed once. As yet, its antigen is unknown. Notes on the study in general: Authors suggested seasonal influenza vaccinations each recruit few new T cells.

TCRdb recomputed calls from the RT-PCR reads with MiXCR, one row per CDR3 protein. The sample consists of more than 600,000 distinct CDR3 sequences, approximately 17% of them appearing once. The V and J ends lost 6 bases and 4 bases respectively, with 18 bases between them. The CDR3 spans 15 residues. CDR1 and CDR2 (germline): MNHEY, SVGEGT. The V call is TRBV6-2 or TRBV6-3, the J call TRBJ1-2; no clear D. Material: PBMCs from blood, obtained around 5 days after vaccination. The source of this sequence is a man aged 45-65 years who received an inactivated influenza vaccine. CDR3 sequence reads: CASRLRRTPSYGYTF. In nucleotides, the CDR3 is TGTGCCAGCAGGCTCCGGCGGACTCCCAGCTATGGCTACACCTTC.